This TCR beta chain was sequenced for a study of CD8+CD57+ T cells in acquired aplastic anemia. CDR1 is SQVTM, CDR2 ANQGSEA, per germline. CDR3 size: 14 residues. Trimming removed 4 bases at V and 8 bases at J, with 20 bases between. Both TCR beta VDJ combination and CDR3 sequence profiling were carried out. Genomic DNA was the template for this profiling. TCRdb ran MiXCR on the reads and lists one entry per CDR3 protein. The sample contains around 290,000 distinct CDR3 sequences, approximately 58% of which appear only once. Patients chosen for sequencing had shown CD8+CD57+ cell expansion by flow cytometry.

The sample consisted of sorted CD4+, CD8+, or CD8+CD57+ T cells (not recorded which) from PBMCs. The TCR was taken from a human donor with aplastic anemia. The chain links TRBV29-1 to TRBJ1-1; D perhaps matches TRBD1 (5 bases). CDR3 sequence (DNA): TGCAGCGTTGTTGGACTGGGGGACCCATACGAAGCTTTCTTT. Translating it yields CSVVGLGDPYEAFF.